The TCR beta chain described here comes from a study of T cell repertoires in ileal Crohn's disease. Measured with immunoSEQ multiplex PCR; TCRdb has only the in-frame clones, and not every one. The sample holds some 12,000 clones, around 80% seen once. Germline CDR1 is SGHTA and CDR2 is FQGNSA. The CDR3 totals 16 residues. The V gene end was trimmed by 7 bases and the J gene end by 4 bases; junction bases not matched to a gene: 10. The sequence was collected from an adult with Crohn's disease. The sequenced material came from ileal tissue. The chain combines TRBV7-2 with TRBJ2-7, with 13 bases aligning to TRBD2. Here the CDR3 DNA reads TGTGCCAGCAACCGGGGGGGACTAGCGGGGAAATACGAGCAGTACTTC. This encodes CASNRGGLAGKYEQYF.